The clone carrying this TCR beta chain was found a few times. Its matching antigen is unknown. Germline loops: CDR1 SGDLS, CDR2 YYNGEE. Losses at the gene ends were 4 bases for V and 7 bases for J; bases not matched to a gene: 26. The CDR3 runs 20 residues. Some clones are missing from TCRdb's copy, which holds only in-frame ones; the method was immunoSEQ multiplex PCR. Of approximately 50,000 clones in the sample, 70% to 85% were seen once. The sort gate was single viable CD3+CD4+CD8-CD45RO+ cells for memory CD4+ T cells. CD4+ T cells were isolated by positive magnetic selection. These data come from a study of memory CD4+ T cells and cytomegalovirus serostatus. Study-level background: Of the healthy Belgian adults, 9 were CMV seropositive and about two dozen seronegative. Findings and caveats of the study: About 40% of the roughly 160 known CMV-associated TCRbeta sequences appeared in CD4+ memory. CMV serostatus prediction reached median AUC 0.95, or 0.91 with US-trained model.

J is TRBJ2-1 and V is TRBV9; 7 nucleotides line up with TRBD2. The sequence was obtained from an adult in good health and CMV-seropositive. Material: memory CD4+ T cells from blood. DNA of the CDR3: TGTGCCAGCAGCCCCAGGCTGGGAGGAGTAGCGGGTCAAACCGGGAATGAGCAGTTCTTC. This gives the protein CASSPRLGGVAGQTGNEQFF.